These 27 T cell receptor beta chains originate from one sample sequenced in a study of somatic mutations in cytotoxic T cells in rheumatoid arthritis. Profiling relied on immunoSEQ multiplex PCR, and the TCRdb table lists in-frame clones only, not all of them. The sample lists about 6,600 clones, around 70% occurring once. Sample: CD8+ T cells sorted from blood. The source is a man in his forties or fifties in good health.

Only a few counts were recorded for this clone. The chain recombines TRBV7-7 with TRBJ2-2, with D possibly being TRBD2 (5 bases). CDR1 SSHAT and CDR2 FNYEAQ come from the germline V gene (reference sequence). The CDR3 has 12 residues. The CDR3 loop is CASVGMTGELFF. CDR3 nucleotide sequence: TGTGCTAGCGTAGGGATGACCGGGGAGCTGTTTTTT.

Judged by abundance, this clone is medium-sized. This sequence joins TRBV7-3 and TRBJ2-1, with D perhaps TRBD2 (5 bases). Germline CDR1 and CDR2: SGHTA and FQGTGA. This CDR3 spans 15 amino acids. Deletions cut 5 bases from V and 7 bases from J, with 18 bases between. As DNA, the CDR3 is TGTGCCAGCAGCCCGGACTTCTACGCGAATAATGAGCAGTTCTTC. It specifies CASSPDFYANNEQFF.

This rearrangement joins TRBV4-2 to TRBJ2-2; TRBD2 aligns across 7 bases. This CDR3 has 21 amino acids. Germline lookup yields CDR1 LGHNA and CDR2 YNFKEQ. V gave up 0 bases and J gave up 3 bases; unmatched junction bases: 19. The CDR3 region is CASSQDVREGDEVGDTGELFF. CDR3 DNA sequence: TGTGCCAGCAGCCAAGACGTGAGGGAGGGCGATGAGGTGGGGGACACCGGGGAGCTGTTTTTT.

The V and J genes are TRBV7-9 and TRBJ2-3; possible D gene TRBD2, 6 bases. Trimming took 1 base from V and 5 from J, leaving 13 bases between them. Germline loops: CDR1 SEHNR, CDR2 FQNEAQ (reference sequence). The length of the CDR3 is 15 residues. The CDR3 DNA reads TGTGCCAGCAGCTTAGGGGGGGAACGCAGAGATACGCAGTATTTT. It specifies CASSLGGERRDTQYF.

This clone was counted a single time. The chain uses TRBV28 and TRBJ2-5; 8 bases are shared with TRBD1. This CDR3 comprises 16 residues. The V gene end was trimmed by 10 bases and the J gene end by 0 bases; junction bases not matched to a gene: 13. Germline lookup yields CDR1 MDHEN and CDR2 SYDVKM. CDR3 protein: CATIPRDRRYQETQYF. DNA for the CDR3: TGTGCCACCATCCCCCGGGACAGGCGGTACCAAGAGACCCAGTACTTC.

This chain links TRBV9 with TRBJ2-2; no clear D. The CDR3 has 16 residues. V was shortened by 0 bases and J by 1 base, with 10 bases between the two germline ends. Germline loops: CDR1 SGDLS, CDR2 YYNGEE. In DNA, the CDR3 is TGTGCCAGCAGCGTAGAACAGTTCGAGAACACCGGGGAGCTGTTTTTT. As protein: CASSVEQFENTGELFF.

The J gene is TRBJ2-7, the V gene TRBV14; no clear D. Germline lookup yields CDR1 SGHDN and CDR2 FVKESK. The germline V and J ends were trimmed by 1 base and 11 bases, with 9 bases remaining between them. This CDR3 is 11 amino acids long. The CDR3 region is CASSQGHWKYF. CDR3 DNA: TGTGCCAGCAGCCAAGGGCATTGGAAGTACTTC. Based on the CDR3 plus reference TRBV14 and TRBJ2-7, the full variable domain is EAGVTQFPSHSVIEKGQTVTLRCDPISGHDNLYWYRRVMGKEIKFLLHFVKESKQDESGMPNNRFLAERTGGTYSTLKVQPAELEDSGVYFCASSQGHWKYFGPGTRLTVT.

The chain recombines TRBV30 with TRBJ1-5; D is perhaps TRBD1 (5 bases). This CDR3 comprises 13 residues. The germline V gene encodes CDR1 GTSNPN and CDR2 SVGIG (reference sequence). Trimming removed 1 base from V and 7 bases from J, with 11 bases in between. For the CDR3, the DNA is TGTGCCTGGAGTGCCGGGGGAGTACAGCCCCAGCATTTT. It translates to CAWSAGGVQPQHF.

This clone is medium-sized (0.01 to 0.1%). The same CDR3 arises from other DNA sequences in this sample as well. The chain joins TRBV10-2 to TRBJ1-4; D may be TRBD1 (5 bases). Germline values: CDR1 WSHSY, CDR2 SAAADI. The CDR3 sequence is 13 residues long. V was clipped by 7 bases and J by 4 bases, with 10 bases between them. The chain's CDR3 is CASTGHLNEKLFF. Written as DNA, the CDR3 is TGCGCCAGCACAGGACATCTTAATGAAAAACTGTTTTTT.

The rearrangement links TRBV7-2 to TRBJ2-7, with 7 bases that match TRBD2. After removal of 5 bases from V and 5 bases from J, the junction contained 9 bases not matched to a gene. This CDR3 has 14 residues. CDR1 and CDR2 (germline): SGHTA, FQGNSA. DNA for the CDR3: TGTGCCAGCAGCCCGACCTCGCGGGGGAACGAGCAGTACTTC. As protein: CASSPTSRGNEQYF.

In this sample, this clone turned up a few times. The V and J genes are TRBV29-1 and TRBJ1-2; TRBD1 is a possible D gene (5 bases). There are 11 residues in the CDR3. The ends were cut back, 3 bases at V and 6 bases at J, with 8 bases in the middle. Germline CDR1 and CDR2: SQVTM and ANQGSEA. The CDR3 protein is CSVDRADGYTF. The DNA for the CDR3 is TGCAGCGTTGACAGGGCAGATGGCTACACCTTC.

The chain carries TRBV18 and TRBJ2-3, with D unclear. Germline loops: CDR1 KGHSH, CDR2 LQKENI. The CDR3 runs 12 residues. V dropped 1 base and J dropped 4 bases, with 3 bases sitting between them. In DNA form, the CDR3 reads TGTGCCAGCTCACCACAGGCAGATACGCAGTATTTT. Protein: CASSPQADTQYF.

The chain uses TRBV9 and TRBJ1-1; TRBD1 might be the D (6 bases). Trimming removed 0 bases from V and 8 bases from J, with 17 bases in between. The CDR3 length is 15 residues. Per germline, CDR1 SGDLS and CDR2 YYNGEE. The CDR3 DNA reads TGTGCCAGCAGCGTAGAGATGGGAGGGGGATCCGAAGCTTTCTTT. It translates to CASSVEMGGGSEAFF.

This chain links TRBV5-6 with TRBJ2-3; D gene unclear. Between the trimmed V and J ends, which lost 7 bases and 2 bases, there was a span of 8 bases. From germline, CDR1 is SGHDT and CDR2 YYEEEE. The CDR3 is made up of 12 amino acids. The CDR3 DNA is TGTGCCAGCCGCGGAGTCACAGATACGCAGTATTTT. Protein product: CASRGVTDTQYF.

V usage is TRBV2 and J usage is TRBJ2-1; 9 bases map to TRBD1. The CDR3 is made up of 13 amino acids. Trimming cost V 8 bases and J 7 bases; bases outside gene matches: 6. The germline gives CDR1 SNHLY, CDR2 FYNNEI. DNA of the CDR3: TGTGCCAGCCAGGGGACAGGGCTAAATGAGCAGTTCTTC. As protein: CASQGTGLNEQFF.

The chain has TRBV9 and TRBJ2-1; 14 nucleotides agree with TRBD2. Germline CDR1 reads SGDLS; CDR2 reads YYNGEE. The CDR3 runs 15 residues. The ends lost 4 bases at V and 10 bases at J; junction bases unmatched: 7. In nucleotides, the CDR3 is TGTGCCAGCAGCCGGACTAGCGGGGGGATCGGCGAGCAGTTCTTC. It encodes CASSRTSGGIGEQFF.

The V gene is TRBV5-1, the J gene TRBJ2-3; 9 nucleotides line up with TRBD1. The CDR3 spans 15 residues. After removal of 5 bases from V and 2 bases from J, the junction contained 6 bases not matched to a gene. Germline V gene sequence: CDR1 SGHRS, CDR2 YFSETQ. As DNA, the CDR3 is TGCGCCAGCAGTTCGGACAGGGGAAACACAGATACGCAGTATTTT. Residues: CASSSDRGNTDTQYF.

The chain recombines TRBV6-5 with TRBJ2-5; 8 positions agree with TRBD1. V lost 5 bases to trimming and J lost 5 bases; unmatched junction nucleotides: 10. This CDR3 comprises 15 residues. Germline lookup yields CDR1 MNHEY and CDR2 SVGAGI. The CDR3 DNA follows: TGTGCCAGCAGTCCTTCGCAGGGGGCCCCGGAGACCCAGTACTTC. It codes for CASSPSQGAPETQYF.

The chain uses TRBV2 and TRBJ1-2; 7 nucleotides match TRBD1. Germline CDR1 reads SNHLY; CDR2 reads FYNNEI. With V trimmed by 0 bases and J by 4 bases, 5 bases remained unmatched. The CDR3 contains 15 residues. In DNA, the CDR3 is TGTGCCAGCAGTGAAGCGCTTAGGGGGCCCTATGGCTACACCTTC. It codes for CASSEALRGPYGYTF.

A few counts support this clone. The J gene is TRBJ2-3, the V gene TRBV18; D might be TRBD1 or TRBD2, each matching 5 bases. The germline V and J ends were trimmed by 5 bases and 4 bases, with 16 bases remaining between them. The CDR3 spans 15 residues. Germline lookup yields CDR1 KGHSH and CDR2 LQKENI. The CDR3 coding sequence is TGTGCCAGCTCAGGGGGTTTCGTCGGGTCAGATACGCAGTATTTT. This translates into CASSGGFVGSDTQYF.

The rearrangement uses TRBV5-6 and TRBJ2-2; D call uncertain. CDR1 is SGHDT, CDR2 YYEEEE, per germline. V lost 4 bases, J lost 7 bases, and 14 bases lay in between. This CDR3 comprises 14 residues. The CDR3 DNA reads TGTGCCAGCAGCCTCGGGTCTGCTTTCGGGGAGCTGTTTTTT. This encodes CASSLGSAFGELFF.

The genes are TRBV4-2 and TRBJ2-7, with D perhaps TRBD1 or TRBD2 (7 bases each). Trimming took 1 base from V and 0 from J, leaving 16 bases between them. The CDR3 consists of 17 residues. From germline, CDR1 is LGHNA and CDR2 YNFKEQ. The chain's CDR3 is CASSQGLGRDSSYEQYF. CDR3 bases: TGTGCCAGCAGCCAAGGTCTAGGGAGGGACAGCTCCTACGAGCAGTACTTC.

This rearrangement joins TRBV9 to TRBJ1-6; the match to TRBD1 covers 7 bases. This CDR3 is built from 18 residues. Per the germline V gene, CDR1 is SGDLS and CDR2 is YYNGEE. Trimming removed 4 bases from V and 2 bases from J; junction bases left unmatched: 12. CDR3 coding DNA: TGTGCCAGCAGCCTGGGAGGGGGCGCCTCGCCCTATAATTCACCCCTCCACTTT. Translation: CASSLGGGASPYNSPLHF.

V usage is TRBV27 and J usage is TRBJ2-2; the D is unclear. This CDR3 region has 14 residues. Between the trimmed V and J ends, which lost 3 bases and 0 bases, there was a span of 5 bases. CDR1 is MNHEY, CDR2 SMNVEV, per germline (reference sequence). In DNA, the CDR3 is TGTGCCAGCAGTTTGCTAGCGAACACCGGGGAGCTGTTTTTT. Its protein is CASSLLANTGELFF.

This clone is medium-sized (0.01 to 0.1%). The rearrangement links TRBV4-1 to TRBJ1-1, with D unclear. CDR3 length equals 15 residues. The germline V gene has CDR1 MGHRA and CDR2 YSYEKL. The V end was cut by 1 base, the J end by 1 base, with 10 bases between. This chain's CDR3 is CASSQVWETNTEAFF. Written as DNA, the CDR3 is TGCGCCAGCAGCCAAGTCTGGGAAACGAACACTGAAGCTTTCTTT.

The CDR3 DNA follows: TGTGCCAGTAGTGTCGAAGGTAGGGGAGAGACCCAGTACTTC. Translation: CASSVEGRGETQYF. The rearrangement links TRBV19 to TRBJ2-5, with a weak D call TRBD1 (5 bases). The CDR3 contains 14 residues. V lost 5 bases and J 4 bases, leaving 14 bases between the germline ends. Germline V gene data show CDR1 as LNHDA and CDR2 as SQIVND (reference sequence). Full variable domain (outside the CDR3, taken from reference TRBV19 and TRBJ2-5): DGGITQSPKYLFRKEGQNVTLSCEQNLNHDAMYWYRQDPGQGLRLIYYSQIVNDFQKGDIAEGYSVSREKKESFPLTVTSAQKNPTAFYLCASSVEGRGETQYFGPGTRLLVL.

This clone was seen a handful of times. The chain uses TRBV6-6 and TRBJ2-1; D gene ambiguous. This CDR3 has 12 amino acids. V lost 4 bases to trimming and J lost 4 bases, with 5 bases between them. Germline lookup yields CDR1 MNHNY and CDR2 SVGAGI (reference sequence). This chain's CDR3 is CASSFPYNEQFF. CDR3 coding DNA: TGTGCCAGCAGTTTCCCTTACAATGAGCAGTTCTTC.